This paragraph covers one T cell receptor (beta chain) sequence. Its specific antigen is unknown. No base quality information exists; no much larger clone differs at one position. Whole blood was collected in K2EDTA tubes by collaborating institutions according to the institutions' own protocols. For TCRbeta analysis, collaborators shipped samples in one of three forms: frozen whole blood, isolated PBMCs, or DNA extracted from either of those sample types. The entry originates in a study of blood T cell repertoires in COVID-19 (dated by TCRdb to 2018 to 2020). Study-wide context: The collaborator samples originated in the United States, Italy and Spain and spanned the acute and convalescent phases of COVID-19. The material from the prospective study consisted of cDNA or gDNA derived from T cells, B-cell-depleted T cells, or PBMCs. HLA class I and class II types, where available, came from metadata supplied by the sample provider rather than from assay-based typing. The sample metadata nearly always contained a de-identified subject ID, COVID-19 status, age in years and sex. Samples came from the ongoing ImmuneRACE study (first 160 participants) plus 1,254 subjects from 6 global collaborators. The repertoires were released in a freely available public database meant as a resource for research on the immune response to SARS-CoV-2. Subjects who had been exposed to COVID-19, were actively infected with it, or had recovered from it provided the deeply sampled blood TCRbeta repertoires that made up the dataset.

From cysteine to phenylalanine, the CDR3 is 13 amino acids long. Left in the record is the CDR3 DNA by itself, 39 bases read in frame from the first base. Trimming costs V 1 base and J 9 bases, and their ends lie 11 bases apart. CDR1 and CDR2 were assigned from the germline V gene as SGHTA and FQGNSA. TCRbeta CDR3 regions were amplified from genomic DNA by means of the immunoSEQ Assay, a bias-controlled multiplex PCR. The original methods were these. Within the assay, amplification of reference gene primers was used to estimate how many nucleated cells each sample contained. Sequence reads were collapsed and filtered to measure the absolute abundance of every unique TCRbeta CDR3 rearrangement. For each sample, productive Simpson clonality was calculated as the square root of Simpson's diversity index across productive rearrangements. The immuneACCESS repertoire file appears here via TCRdb, limited to in-frame rearrangements. These files lack a portion of the clones; in checked studies, under half of the deficit traces to unresolved V genes, and the cause of the others is not known. V and J calls and clone size are those listed in that table; D and trimming were worked out from the DNA. The sample table lists roughly 50,000 clones, roughly four fifths of them with a count of one. Over 4% of the sample comes from the top ten.

Findings and caveats that apply to the study as a whole: The amount of clinical and demographic metadata varied by source and participant and was provided uncurated.

Sequencing used peripheral blood. The V gene is TRBV7-2 and the J gene is TRBJ2-3; TRBD2 is a weak D gene call, 5 bases matching. This TCR derives from a woman aged 60-75 years with acute or convalescent COVID-19. The DNA reads TGTGCCAGCAGCTTAGATGGAGCGGCCACGCAGTATTTT. This sequence encodes CASSLDGAATQYF.